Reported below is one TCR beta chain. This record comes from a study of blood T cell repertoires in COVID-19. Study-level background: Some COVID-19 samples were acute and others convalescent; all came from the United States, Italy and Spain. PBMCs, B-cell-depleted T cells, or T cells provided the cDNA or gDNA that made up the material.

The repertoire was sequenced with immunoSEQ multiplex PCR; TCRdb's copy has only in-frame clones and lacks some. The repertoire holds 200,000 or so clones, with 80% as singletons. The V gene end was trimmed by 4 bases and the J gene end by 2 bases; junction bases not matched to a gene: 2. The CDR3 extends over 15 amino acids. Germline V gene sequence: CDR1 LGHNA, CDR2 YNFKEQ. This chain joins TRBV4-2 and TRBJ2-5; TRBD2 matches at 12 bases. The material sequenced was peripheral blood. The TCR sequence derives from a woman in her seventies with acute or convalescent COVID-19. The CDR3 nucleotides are TGTGCCAGCAGCCTGGGGACTAGCGGGCAAGAGACCCAGTACTTC. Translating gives CASSLGTSGQETQYF.